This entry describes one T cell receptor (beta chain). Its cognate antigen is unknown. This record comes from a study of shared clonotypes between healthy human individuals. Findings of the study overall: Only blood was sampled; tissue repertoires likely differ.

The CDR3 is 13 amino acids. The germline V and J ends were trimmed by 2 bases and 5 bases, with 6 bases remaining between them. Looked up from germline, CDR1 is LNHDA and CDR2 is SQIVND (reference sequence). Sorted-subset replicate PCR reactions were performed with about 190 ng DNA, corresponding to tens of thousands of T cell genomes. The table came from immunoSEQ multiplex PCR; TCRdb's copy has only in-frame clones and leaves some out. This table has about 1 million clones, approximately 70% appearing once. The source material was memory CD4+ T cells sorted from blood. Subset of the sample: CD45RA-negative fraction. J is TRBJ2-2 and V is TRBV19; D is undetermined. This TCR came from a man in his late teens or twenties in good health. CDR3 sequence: CASSISRTGELFF. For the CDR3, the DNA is TGTGCCAGTAGTATAAGTAGGACCGGGGAGCTGTTTTTT. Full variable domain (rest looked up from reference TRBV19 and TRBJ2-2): DGGITQSPKYLFRKEGQNVTLSCEQNLNHDAMYWYRQDPGQGLRLIYYSQIVNDFQKGDIAEGYSVSREKKESFPLTVTSAQKNPTAFYLCASSISRTGELFFGEGSRLTVL.